This T cell receptor beta chain is from a study of cytotoxic CD8 clonotypes in ibrutinib-treated CLL. Study as a whole: Patient counts were ten to eleven relapsed/refractory, about 15 treatment-naive and some 17 IGHV unmutated.

To note about this clone: Its antigen is not identified.

Clones were sequenced by immunoSEQ multiplex PCR, and TCRdb holds only the in-frame ones, with some missing. Of about 130,000 clones listed, over 60% are singletons. Between the trimmed V and J ends, which lost 0 bases and 8 bases, there was a span of 12 bases. CDR1 and CDR2 from the germline V gene are LNHNV and YYDKDF (reference sequence). The CDR3 contains 14 residues. Findings and caveats of the study: Rising at ibrutinib response, clonality subsequently fell back toward baseline at progression. Progressing patients had sampling times that differed from those of sustained-remission patients.

The starting material was PBMCs, obtained after 12 months of ibrutinib treatment. The chain has TRBV15 and TRBJ2-3, with no clear D. The sequence was collected from a human donor with chronic lymphocytic leukemia. The CDR3 is CATSRELAARTQYF. In DNA form, the CDR3 reads TGTGCCACCAGCAGAGAATTGGCAGCCCGTACGCAGTATTTT.